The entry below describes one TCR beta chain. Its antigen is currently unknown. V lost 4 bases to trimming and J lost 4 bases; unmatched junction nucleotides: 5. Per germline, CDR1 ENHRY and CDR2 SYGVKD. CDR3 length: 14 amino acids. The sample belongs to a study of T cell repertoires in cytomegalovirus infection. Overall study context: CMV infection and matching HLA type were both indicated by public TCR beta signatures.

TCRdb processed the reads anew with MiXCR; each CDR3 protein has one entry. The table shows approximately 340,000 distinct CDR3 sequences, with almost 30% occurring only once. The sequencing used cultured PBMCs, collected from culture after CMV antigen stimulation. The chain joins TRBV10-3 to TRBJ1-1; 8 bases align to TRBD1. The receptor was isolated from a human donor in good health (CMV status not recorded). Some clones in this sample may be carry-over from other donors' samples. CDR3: CAISGQGTGTEAFF. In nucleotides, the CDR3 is TGTGCCATCAGTGGACAGGGGACGGGCACTGAAGCTTTCTTT.